This TCR beta chain was profiled in a study of naive and memory T cell subsets. Study findings and constraints: A few larger clonotypes appeared in naive repertoires, especially CD8, possibly memory cells re-expressing CD45RA.

Two oligonucleotides, mixed equimolar, formed the beta constant-region primer covering TRBC1 and TRBC2. Four rounds of PCR amplified the ligated cDNA using nested alpha and beta constant-region primers plus SP2. TCRdb ran MiXCR on the UMI-ligation and nested PCR reads and lists one entry per CDR3 protein. Among about 150,000 distinct CDR3 sequences listed, approximately 22% were seen once. This clonotype was observed a single time. The antigen remains unidentified. Germline CDR1 and CDR2: MNHEY and SMNVEV (reference sequence). The length of the CDR3 is 15 residues. V was pared by 6 bases and J by 2 bases, with 7 bases of the junction left unmatched.

The TCR originated in a human donor in good health. This chain joins TRBV27 and TRBJ2-3, with 8 positions matching TRBD1. Material: naive CD4+ T cells from blood. The CDR3 protein is CASSYGDRYTDTQYF. Written as DNA, the CDR3 is TGTGCCAGCAGCTATGGGGACAGGTACACAGATACGCAGTATTTT.